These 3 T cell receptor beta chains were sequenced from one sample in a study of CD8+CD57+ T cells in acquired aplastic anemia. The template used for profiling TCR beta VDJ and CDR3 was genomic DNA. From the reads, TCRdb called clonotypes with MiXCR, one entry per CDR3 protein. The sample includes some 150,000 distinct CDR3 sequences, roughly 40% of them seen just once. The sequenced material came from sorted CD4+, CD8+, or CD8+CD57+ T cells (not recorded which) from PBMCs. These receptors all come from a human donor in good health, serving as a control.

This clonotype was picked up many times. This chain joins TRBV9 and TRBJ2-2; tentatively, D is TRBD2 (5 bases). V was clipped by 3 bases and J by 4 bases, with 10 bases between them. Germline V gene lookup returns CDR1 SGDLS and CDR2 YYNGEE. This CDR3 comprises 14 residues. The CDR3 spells CASSEGGITGELFF. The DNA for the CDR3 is TGTGCCAGCAGCGAAGGAGGTATCACCGGGGAGCTGTTTTTT.

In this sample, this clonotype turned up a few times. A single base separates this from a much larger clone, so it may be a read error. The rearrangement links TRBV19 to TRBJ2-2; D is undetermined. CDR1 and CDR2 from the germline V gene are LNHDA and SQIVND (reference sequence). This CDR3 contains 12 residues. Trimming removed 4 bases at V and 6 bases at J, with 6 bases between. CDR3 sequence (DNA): TGTGCCAGTAGTACAATGTCCGGGGAGCTGTTTTTT. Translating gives CASSTMSGELFF.

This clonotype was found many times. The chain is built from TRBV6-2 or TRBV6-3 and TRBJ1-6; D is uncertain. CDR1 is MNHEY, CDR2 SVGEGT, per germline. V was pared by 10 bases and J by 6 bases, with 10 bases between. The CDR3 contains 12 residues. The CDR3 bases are TGTGCCACCTCCACGGTTAATTCACCCCTCCACTTT. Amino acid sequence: CATSTVNSPLHF.